This section outlines one T cell receptor beta chain sequence together with its context. Participants spanned ages about 18 to 95 years and resided in roughly 26 US areas. This record belongs to a study of blood T cell repertoires in COVID-19. This CDR3 has 16 amino acids. The germline V gene has CDR1 LNHDA and CDR2 SQIVND (reference sequence). Trimming at V came to 5 bases and at J to 0 bases, leaving 3 bases not matched to a gene. Produced via immunoSEQ multiplex PCR; TCRdb's table is partial and in-frame only. The table includes some 270,000 clones, 90% detected once. The material sequenced was PBMCs or T cells enriched from blood (not recorded which). The clonotype comes from a woman aged 30 to 39 with acute COVID-19. J is TRBJ1-4 and V is TRBV19; 10 bases align to TRBD1. CDR3 protein: CASSQDRGATNEKLFF. CDR3 bases: TGTGCCAGTAGTCAGGACAGGGGGGCAACTAATGAAAAACTGTTTTTT.